This T cell receptor beta chain was identified in a study of shared clonotypes between healthy human individuals. Participating donors were healthy, HIV-negative adults free of recent acute infections or vaccinations. This CDR3 is built from 15 residues. In germline, CDR1 is KGHSH, CDR2 LQKENI. The junction had 7 bases not matched to a gene; V was cut back by 3 bases and J by 3 bases. Method: immunoSEQ multiplex PCR; TCRdb's copy keeps in-frame clones and lacks some. The table lists some 2.1 million clones, roughly 96% of them singletons, with 0.1% to 0.15% in the top ten. The sequenced material came from naive CD4+ T cells sorted from blood. Indicated subset: CD45RA+ positively selected. This chain connects TRBV18 to TRBJ2-7; 8 bases map to TRBD1. The clonotype was recovered from a man aged 18-30 years in good health. The DNA of the CDR3 is TGTGCCAGCTCACCTGGACAGGGTGTATTCTACGAGCAGTACTTC. It is translated as CASSPGQGVFYEQYF.